These 12 T cell receptor beta chains share one sample of origin, sequenced in a study of T cell repertoires in cytomegalovirus infection. TCRdb used MiXCR to reprocess the reads, holding one entry per CDR3 protein. The profile covers roughly 630,000 distinct CDR3 sequences, with 20% to 30% appearing a single time and less than 9.5% taken by the ten largest. The sequencing sample was made of CD8+ T cells from PBMCs. These receptors all come from a human donor in good health (CMV status not recorded). Some clones in this sample may be carry-over from other donors' samples.

This clonotype was picked up many times. The J gene is TRBJ2-2, the V gene TRBV7-8; possibly TRBD1 for D (6 bases). This CDR3 has 17 residues. The germline V gene has CDR1 SGHVS and CDR2 FQNEAQ. The V end was cut by 8 bases, the J end by 4 bases, with 23 bases between. The CDR3 DNA reads TGTGCCAGCTTCTTCTACAGGGATCCCACCCCCACCGGGGAGCTGTTTTTT. The encoded protein is CASFFYRDPTPTGELFF.

The chain uses TRBV2 and TRBJ1-4; D is undetermined. The CDR3 is 13 residues long. The germline gives CDR1 SNHLY, CDR2 FYNNEI. Trimming took off 2 bases at V and 8 bases at J, with 9 bases between the two ends. Written as DNA, the CDR3 is TGTGCCAGCAGTGAACTGGCGAGGGAAAAACTGTTTTTT. Translated: CASSELAREKLFF.

The chain links TRBV12-5 to TRBJ2-5; 9 nucleotides line up with TRBD1. Germline-derived CDR1 and CDR2 are LGHNT and FRNRAP. The CDR3 runs 17 residues. With 2 bases clipped from V and 5 bases from J, the junction kept 12 bases outside the gene matches. CDR3 nucleotide sequence: TGTGCTAGTGGTTTGCTGCCGGGACAGGGCGTATACGAGACCCAGTACTTC. Protein: CASGLLPGQGVYETQYF.

There are many counts of this clonotype. The V gene is TRBV7-2, the J gene TRBJ1-1, with 7 bases lining up with TRBD1. Germline loops: CDR1 SGHTA, CDR2 FQGNSA. J gave up 1 base and V 5 bases, and 7 bases lay outside the gene matches. There are 15 residues in the CDR3. CDR3 protein: CASSPWDRQNTEAFF. The CDR3 nucleotides are TGTGCCAGCAGCCCCTGGGACAGACAGAACACTGAAGCTTTCTTT.

This clonotype has more than one count but fewer than ten. The gene calls are TRBV10-3 and TRBJ2-3; 8 bases agree with TRBD2. CDR3 size: 15 residues. The J segment lost 0 bases and the V segment lost 3 bases, leaving 2 bases of the junction unmatched. Per germline, CDR1 ENHRY and CDR2 SYGVKD. CDR3 sequence reads: CAISEERGSTDTQYF. As DNA, the CDR3 is TGTGCCATCAGTGAAGAGCGGGGGAGCACAGATACGCAGTATTTT.

Only a few counts were recorded for this clonotype. The chain's CDR3 is CSARDGNGQETQYF. The CDR3 DNA follows: TGCAGTGCTAGAGATGGGAACGGGCAAGAGACCCAGTACTTC. V gene TRBV20-1 combines with J gene TRBJ2-5; D gene uncertain. Germline-derived CDR1 and CDR2 are DFQATT and SNEGSKA (reference sequence). The CDR3 totals 14 residues. Trimming took off 0 bases at V and 2 bases at J, with 10 bases between the two ends.

The rearrangement links TRBV7-3 to TRBJ2-3; D might be TRBD1 or TRBD2, each matching 5 bases. V was clipped by 5 bases and J by 1 base, with 16 bases between them. Germline values: CDR1 SGHTA, CDR2 FQGTGA. The CDR3 has 16 amino acids. The CDR3 DNA reads as TGTGCCAGCAGCGCCCCCCGGGGCGGCGGCACAGATACGCAGTATTTT. As protein: CASSAPRGGGTDTQYF.

This rearrangement joins TRBV29-1 to TRBJ2-1, with D possibly matching TRBD1 (6 bases). V was shortened by 3 bases and J by 2 bases, with 11 bases between the two germline ends. From germline, CDR1 is SQVTM and CDR2 ANQGSEA. This CDR3 is 14 amino acids long. The CDR3 region is CSVDPRGAYNEQFF. The DNA of the CDR3 is TGCAGCGTTGACCCCAGGGGCGCCTACAATGAGCAGTTCTTC.

This clonotype was observed a few times. The chain couples TRBV4-3 to TRBJ2-1; 10 nucleotides line up with TRBD2. Trimming removed 0 bases from V and 0 bases from J; junction bases left unmatched: 8. The CDR3 spans 19 residues. The germline CDR1 and CDR2 sequences are LGHNA and YSLEER. CDR3 in amino acids: CASSQEAASGGPSYNEQFF. The CDR3 DNA sequence: TGCGCCAGCAGCCAAGAGGCGGCTAGCGGGGGCCCCTCCTACAATGAGCAGTTCTTC.

About this clonotype itself: It may be a read error: a sequence one base away is much more abundant. The V call is TRBV27, the J call TRBJ1-1; 7 bases match TRBD1. The CDR3 covers 13 residues. Trimming removed 10 bases from V and 1 base from J; junction bases left unmatched: 6. CDR1 MNHEY and CDR2 SMNVEV come from the germline V gene (reference sequence). The CDR3 protein is CANRQGWNTEAFF. CDR3 nucleotides: TGTGCCAACAGACAGGGTTGGAACACTGAAGCTTTCTTT.

This clonotype was counted a few times. The chain links TRBV7-9 to TRBJ2-2; 11 bases line up with TRBD1. The CDR3 covers 18 residues. CDR1 is SEHNR, CDR2 FQNEAQ, per germline (reference sequence). V was clipped by 2 bases and J by 0 bases; unmatched bases: 5. The DNA of the CDR3 is TGTGCCAGCAGCTTACTGGGACAGGGGGGATCGAACACCGGGGAGCTGTTTTTT. This codes for CASSLLGQGGSNTGELFF.

The chain couples TRBV12-3 or TRBV12-4 to TRBJ1-6; 7 nucleotides align to TRBD1. The CDR3 sequence is 15 residues long. V gave up 7 bases and J gave up 1 base; unmatched junction bases: 4. The CDR3 coding sequence is TGTGCCAGCATGGAGGGGGCATCCTATAATTCACCCCTCCACTTT. This translates into CASMEGASYNSPLHF.